This is a list of T cell receptor beta chains from one sample in a study of T cell responses to AZD1222 COVID-19 vaccine. Sequenced by immunoSEQ multiplex PCR; TCRdb stores in-frame clones only, minus some. This sample has 75,000 to 90,000 clones, with about 82% found just once. Sequencing used peripheral blood, obtained on day 0 of AZD1222 vaccination. Every receptor here comes from an adult in good health. CDR3s include the opening cysteine and the closing phenylalanine or tryptophan. The D gene is left open where the match is weak. Not every row has a clone size; where given, it reads once, few, many or a size class.

CDR3aa: CASSQDMRLTYEQYF
CDR3nt: TGTGCCAGCAGCCAAGATATGCGCCTGACCTACGAGCAGTACTTC
j_gene: TRBJ2-7
abundance: .
v_gene: TRBV3-1/TRBV3-2
d_gene: .

CDR3aa: CASSLETSGRALDTQYF
CDR3nt: TGCGCCAGCAGCTTGGAGACTAGCGGGAGGGCCCTCGATACGCAGTATTTT
j_gene: TRBJ2-3
abundance: .
v_gene: TRBV5-1
d_gene: TRBD2

CDR3aa: CATVDGSGNTIYF
CDR3nt: TGTGCCACCGTGGACGGCTCTGGAAACACCATATATTTT
j_gene: TRBJ1-3
abundance: .
v_gene: TRBV10-3
d_gene: .

CDR3aa: CASEVGNTGELFF
CDR3nt: TGTGCCAGCGAGGTGGGCAACACCGGGGAGCTGTTTTTT
j_gene: TRBJ2-2
abundance: .
v_gene: TRBV2
d_gene: .

CDR3aa: CAIKGGFQETQYF
CDR3nt: TGTGCCATCAAAGGAGGGTTCCAAGAGACCCAGTACTTC
j_gene: TRBJ2-5
abundance: .
v_gene: TRBV10-3
d_gene: .

CDR3aa: CSASISHNYGYTF
CDR3nt: TGCAGTGCTAGTATTTCTCATAACTATGGCTACACCTTC
j_gene: TRBJ1-2
abundance: few
v_gene: TRBV20-1
d_gene: .

CDR3aa: CASSESIGISTDTQYF
CDR3nt: TGTGCCAGCAGTGAGTCCATCGGTATCAGCACAGATACGCAGTATTTT
j_gene: TRBJ2-3
abundance: .
v_gene: TRBV6-4
d_gene: .

CDR3aa: CASSETWEAFF
CDR3nt: TGTGCCAGCAGCGAAACCTGGGAGGCTTTCTTT
j_gene: TRBJ1-1
abundance: .
v_gene: TRBV2
d_gene: .

CDR3aa: CASSFGEGGYTF
CDR3nt: TGTGCCAGCAGTTTCGGGGAAGGGGGCTACACCTTC
j_gene: TRBJ1-2
abundance: .
v_gene: TRBV12-3/TRBV12-4
d_gene: .

CDR3aa: CASSPPSGDGYTF
CDR3nt: TGTGCCAGCAGCCCGCCGAGCGGGGATGGCTACACCTTC
j_gene: TRBJ1-2
abundance: .
v_gene: TRBV11-2
d_gene: .

CDR3aa: CASSLVGGTYEQYF
CDR3nt: TGTGCCAGCAGCTTGGTTGGGGGGACCTACGAGCAGTACTTC
j_gene: TRBJ2-7
abundance: .
v_gene: TRBV5-6
d_gene: .

CDR3aa: CSGPRYGEAFF
CDR3nt: TGCAGCGGGCCGCGGTATGGGGAAGCTTTCTTT
j_gene: TRBJ1-1
abundance: .
v_gene: TRBV20-1
d_gene: .

CDR3aa: CASSPGDFRTNEKLFF
CDR3nt: TGCGCCAGCAGCCCGGGGGACTTCCGAACTAATGAAAAACTGTTTTTT
j_gene: TRBJ1-4
abundance: once
v_gene: TRBV5-1
d_gene: .

CDR3aa: CASTPAHTSLSYEQYF
CDR3nt: TGCGCCAGCACCCCAGCCCATACTTCCCTCTCCTACGAGCAGTACTTC
j_gene: TRBJ2-7
abundance: .
v_gene: TRBV10-2
d_gene: .

CDR3aa: CSVAGEYNEQFF
CDR3nt: TGCAGCGTTGCCGGGGAGTACAATGAGCAGTTCTTC
j_gene: TRBJ2-1
abundance: once
v_gene: TRBV29-1
d_gene: .

CDR3aa: CASSGRLQETQYF
CDR3nt: TGTGCCAGCTCCGGACGCCTACAAGAGACCCAGTACTTC
j_gene: TRBJ2-5
abundance: .
v_gene: TRBV12-3/TRBV12-4
d_gene: .

CDR3aa: CASSRRTSVSYEQYF
CDR3nt: TGTGCCAGCAGCCGGAGGACTAGCGTCTCCTACGAGCAGTACTTC
j_gene: TRBJ2-7
abundance: .
v_gene: TRBV7-2
d_gene: TRBD2

CDR3aa: CASSPRPQSYEQYF
CDR3nt: TGTGCCAGCAGTCCCCGACCCCAGTCCTACGAGCAGTACTTC
j_gene: TRBJ2-7
abundance: .
v_gene: TRBV27
d_gene: .

CDR3aa: CASSLAGNTGELFF
CDR3nt: TGTGCCAGCAGCTTGGCGGGGAACACCGGGGAGCTGTTTTTT
j_gene: TRBJ2-2
abundance: .
v_gene: TRBV5-6
d_gene: .

CDR3aa: CASSYTPGQGDNEQFF
CDR3nt: TGTGCCAGCAGTTACACCCCGGGACAGGGAGACAATGAGCAGTTCTTC
j_gene: TRBJ2-1
abundance: .
v_gene: TRBV6-5
d_gene: TRBD1

CDR3aa: CASSLGTTTRQETQYF
CDR3nt: TGTGCCAGCAGCCTCGGGACTACCACACGGCAAGAGACCCAGTACTTC
j_gene: TRBJ2-5
abundance: once
v_gene: TRBV7-3
d_gene: TRBD2

CDR3aa: CASSYFSDGGRGGYTF
CDR3nt: TGTGCCAGCAGTTACTTTTCAGATGGGGGGCGGGGTGGCTACACCTTC
j_gene: TRBJ1-2
abundance: .
v_gene: TRBV6-5
d_gene: .

CDR3aa: CASGFSFNNEQFF
CDR3nt: TGTGCCAGCGGGTTTTCTTTTAACAATGAGCAGTTCTTC
j_gene: TRBJ2-1
abundance: .
v_gene: TRBV6-5
d_gene: .

CDR3aa: CASSPTGQGPHRYTQYF
CDR3nt: TGTGCCAGCAGTCCAACGGGTCAGGGGCCGCACAGATATACGCAGTATTTT
j_gene: TRBJ2-3
abundance: .
v_gene: TRBV6-6
d_gene: .

CDR3aa: CASTWSRGQPQHF
CDR3nt: TGTGCCAGCACGTGGAGCAGGGGCCAGCCCCAGCATTTT
j_gene: TRBJ1-5
abundance: .
v_gene: TRBV12-3/TRBV12-4
d_gene: .

CDR3aa: CASSPGTHSGNTIYF
CDR3nt: TGTGCCAGCAGTCCCGGGACACACTCTGGAAACACCATATATTTT
j_gene: TRBJ1-3
abundance: .
v_gene: TRBV6-2/TRBV6-3
d_gene: .

CDR3aa: CASSYNGDGYTF
CDR3nt: TGTGCCAGCAGTTACAATGGAGATGGCTACACCTTC
j_gene: TRBJ1-2
abundance: .
v_gene: TRBV6-5
d_gene: .

CDR3aa: CASSLEGTSGVTSDTQYF
CDR3nt: TGCGCCAGCAGCTTGGAGGGGACTAGCGGGGTAACTTCGGATACGCAGTATTTT
j_gene: TRBJ2-3
abundance: .
v_gene: TRBV5-1
d_gene: TRBD2

CDR3aa: CAIIRGHYGYTF
CDR3nt: TGTGCTATCATTCGGGGTCACTATGGCTACACCTTC
j_gene: TRBJ1-2
abundance: .
v_gene: TRBV12-5
d_gene: .

CDR3aa: CASSLRHMSGYTF
CDR3nt: TGTGCCAGCAGTTTGCGTCATATGAGTGGCTACACCTTC
j_gene: TRBJ1-2
abundance: once
v_gene: TRBV27
d_gene: .

CDR3aa: CASSIPGVTEAFF
CDR3nt: TGTGCCAGTAGTATACCGGGGGTCACTGAAGCTTTCTTT
j_gene: TRBJ1-1
abundance: .
v_gene: TRBV19
d_gene: .

CDR3aa: CASSYSFPSGANTEAFF
CDR3nt: TGTGCCAGCAGTTACTCGTTTCCATCGGGGGCGAACACTGAAGCTTTCTTT
j_gene: TRBJ1-1
abundance: .
v_gene: TRBV6-2/TRBV6-3
d_gene: .

CDR3aa: CASSQTERETQYF
CDR3nt: TGTGCCAGCTCGCAGACGGAACGGGAGACCCAGTACTTC
j_gene: TRBJ2-5
abundance: .
v_gene: TRBV18
d_gene: .

CDR3aa: CASSYEFGTSRLGYNEQFF
CDR3nt: TGTGCCAGCAGTTACGAATTCGGGACTAGCCGCCTCGGTTACAATGAGCAGTTCTTC
j_gene: TRBJ2-1
abundance: .
v_gene: TRBV6-2/TRBV6-3
d_gene: TRBD2

CDR3aa: CASSLKGISSGNTIYF
CDR3nt: TGTGCCAGCAGCTTAAAGGGTATTAGCTCTGGAAACACCATATATTTT
j_gene: TRBJ1-3
abundance: .
v_gene: TRBV11-3
d_gene: .

CDR3aa: CASSVESSRTDTQYF
CDR3nt: TGTGCCAGCAGCGTAGAGTCTAGCCGCACAGATACGCAGTATTTT
j_gene: TRBJ2-3
abundance: .
v_gene: TRBV9
d_gene: .

CDR3aa: CSVEDGGETQYF
CDR3nt: TGCAGCGTTGAGGACGGTGGAGAGACCCAGTACTTC
j_gene: TRBJ2-5
abundance: .
v_gene: TRBV29-1
d_gene: .

CDR3aa: CASSYPDRDGYTF
CDR3nt: TGTGCCAGCAGTTACCCCGACAGGGACGGCTACACCTTC
j_gene: TRBJ1-2
abundance: .
v_gene: TRBV6-5
d_gene: TRBD1

CDR3aa: CAWPRRMQEQYF
CDR3nt: TGTGCCTGGCCGCGCCGGATGCAGGAGCAGTACTTC
j_gene: TRBJ2-7
abundance: few
v_gene: TRBV30
d_gene: .

CDR3aa: CASSDPSRSTDTQYF
CDR3nt: TGTGCCAGCAGTGACCCATCCCGTAGCACAGATACGCAGTATTTT
j_gene: TRBJ2-3
abundance: .
v_gene: TRBV6-1
d_gene: .

CDR3aa: CASSLRAEDLYGYTF
CDR3nt: TGTGCCAGCAGTTTAAGGGCGGAAGACCTCTATGGCTACACCTTC
j_gene: TRBJ1-2
abundance: .
v_gene: TRBV27
d_gene: .

CDR3aa: CASSSQTGGNSPLHF
CDR3nt: TGTGCCAGCAGCTCCCAGACAGGGGGAAATTCACCCCTCCACTTT
j_gene: TRBJ1-6
abundance: .
v_gene: TRBV5-4
d_gene: TRBD1

CDR3aa: CASSLERAQVYEQYF
CDR3nt: TGTGCCAGCAGCTTGGAGCGGGCTCAAGTCTACGAGCAGTACTTC
j_gene: TRBJ2-7
abundance: .
v_gene: TRBV5-4
d_gene: .

CDR3aa: CASSLGGSNSPLHF
CDR3nt: TGTGCCAGCAGCTTGGGGGGCAGTAATTCACCCCTCCACTTT
j_gene: TRBJ1-6
abundance: .
v_gene: TRBV5-6
d_gene: .

CDR3aa: CASSLLGTSGSTDTQYF
CDR3nt: TGTGCCAGCAGTTTATTAGGGACTAGCGGTAGCACAGATACGCAGTATTTT
j_gene: TRBJ2-3
abundance: .
v_gene: TRBV27
d_gene: TRBD2

CDR3aa: CASSLQGTNEKLFF
CDR3nt: TGTGCCAGCAGCCTACAGGGGACTAATGAAAAACTGTTTTTT
j_gene: TRBJ1-4
abundance: .
v_gene: TRBV5-4
d_gene: TRBD1

CDR3aa: CASNPGTGGGYGYTF
CDR3nt: TGTGCCAGCAACCCCGGGACGGGCGGGGGGTATGGCTACACCTTC
j_gene: TRBJ1-2
abundance: .
v_gene: TRBV3-1/TRBV3-2
d_gene: .